Below are 32 T cell receptor beta chains sequenced from a single sample in a study of regulatory T cells in long-lasting Graves disease. Time point defined: newly diagnosed GD, antithyroid drugs for less than 3 months. There was RNA extracted from PBMCs, and the TCR library was made from it. CDR3-region Arm-PCR and iRepertoire HTBI primers produced the TCR beta libraries. TCRdb re-derived calls from the multiplex PCR reads in MiXCR, one entry per CDR3 protein. The sample contains fewer than 450,000 distinct CDR3 sequences, approximately 16% of which appear only once. The same specimen was also included in a second study, on T cells in Graves' hyperthyroidism and ophthalmopathy.

The starting material was peripheral blood mononuclear cells (PBMCs), obtained at new diagnosis, from a patient treated with antithyroid drugs. The receptors originated from a woman aged 40 to 50 with Graves disease.

This clonotype has ten or more counts. The genes are TRBV9 and TRBJ2-1, with 16 bases fitting TRBD2. V lost 3 bases, J lost 5 bases, and 5 bases stayed unmatched. Per germline, CDR1 SGDLS and CDR2 YYNGEE. CDR3 length: 17 residues. The CDR3 DNA reads as TGTGCCAGCAGCGAGGGACTAGCGGGAGGGGTCGACAATGAGCAGTTCTTC. Protein product: CASSEGLAGGVDNEQFF. Complete variable domain (other parts from reference TRBV9 and TRBJ2-1): DSGVTQTPKHLITATGQRVTLRCSPRSGDLSVYWYQQSLDQGLQFLIQYYNGEERAKGNILERFSAQQFPDLHSELNLSSLELGDSALYFCASSEGLAGGVDNEQFFGPGTRLTVL.

This clonotype was counted many times. V usage is TRBV9 and J usage is TRBJ2-5; tentative D call: TRBD2 (6 bases). Trimming removed 2 bases at V and 5 bases at J, with 13 bases between. The CDR3 is made up of 14 amino acids. Germline CDR1 and CDR2: SGDLS and YYNGEE. The CDR3 coding sequence is TGTGCCAGCAGCGTTGGAGGCGGGACGGAGACCCAGTACTTC. It translates to CASSVGGGTETQYF.

This clonotype showed up just a few times. J is TRBJ1-5 and V is TRBV19; 7 bases fit TRBD1. V dropped 4 bases and J dropped 1; count of bases not matched to a gene: 1. CDR1 is LNHDA, CDR2 SQIVND, per germline (reference sequence). The CDR3 totals 14 residues. The CDR3 sequence: CASSKQGSNQPQHF. The DNA for the CDR3 is TGTGCCAGTAGTAAACAGGGGAGCAATCAGCCCCAGCATTTT.

This clonotype was seen at least ten times. Here the CDR3 DNA reads TGTGCTAGTGGTTTAGGTAAGGCGGGCAGCACAGATACGCAGTATTTT. Encoded protein: CASGLGKAGSTDTQYF. V usage is TRBV12-5 and J usage is TRBJ2-3; D may be TRBD2 (5 bases). Deletions cut 3 bases from V and 0 bases from J, with 13 bases between. CDR3 size: 16 residues. CDR1 LGHNT and CDR2 FRNRAP come from the germline V gene.

This clonotype appeared a few times. This chain links TRBV5-1 with TRBJ2-7; 9 positions agree with TRBD1. V was clipped by 4 bases and J by 2 bases; unmatched bases: 13. Germline V gene lookup returns CDR1 SGHRS and CDR2 YFSETQ. CDR3 size: 17 residues. The CDR3: CASSPGPGQGLTYEQYF. The CDR3 DNA is TGCGCCAGCAGCCCCGGCCCGGGACAGGGACTAACCTACGAGCAGTACTTC.

This clonotype was seen only a few times. CDR3 sequence: CASSSDGREETQYF. In DNA, the CDR3 is TGTGCCAGCAGTTCGGACGGACGAGAAGAGACCCAGTACTTC. This rearrangement joins TRBV28 to TRBJ2-5, with unresolved D. CDR1 is MDHEN, CDR2 SYDVKM, per germline. This CDR3 spans 14 amino acids. Trimming cost V 4 bases and J 3 bases, with 12 bases left between them.

This clonotype was recorded many times. The V gene is TRBV12-3 or TRBV12-4, the J gene TRBJ2-5; 8 bases align to TRBD2. The CDR3 sequence is 14 residues long. V was clipped by 9 bases and J by 3 bases; unmatched bases: 9. This CDR3 is CARTLAGLEETQYF. Here the CDR3 DNA reads TGTGCCAGAACTTTGGCGGGACTAGAAGAGACCCAGTACTTC.

This clonotype was seen ten or more times. The rearrangement uses TRBV5-1 and TRBJ1-1; D unresolved. Germline V gene sequence: CDR1 SGHRS, CDR2 YFSETQ. This CDR3 region has 12 residues. V was cut by 6 bases and J by 7 bases, with 13 bases left in between. The CDR3 region is CASTHDGGEAFF. CDR3 DNA sequence: TGCGCCAGCACCCACGATGGCGGTGAAGCTTTCTTT.

There are many counts of this clonotype. The CDR3 coding sequence is TGCAGTGCTAGAGTCCCGACAGGGGCGTCCTACAATGAGCAGTTCTTC. This encodes CSARVPTGASYNEQFF. V gene TRBV20-1 combines with J gene TRBJ2-1, with 8 bases that match TRBD1. The germline V gene encodes CDR1 DFQATT and CDR2 SNEGSKA (reference sequence). This CDR3 has 16 residues. After removal of 1 base from V and 1 base from J, the junction contained 6 bases not matched to a gene.

This clonotype was picked up many times. The rearrangement links TRBV5-1 to TRBJ2-2, with 10 bases fitting TRBD2. CDR3 length: 15 residues. Trimming removed 3 bases from V and 3 bases from J; junction bases left unmatched: 2. Germline CDR1 is SGHRS and CDR2 is YFSETQ. The CDR3 is CASSSLAGDTGELFF. The CDR3 region has the DNA TGCGCCAGCAGCTCTCTAGCGGGAGACACCGGGGAGCTGTTTTTT.

This clonotype appeared many times. The chain employs TRBV28 and TRBJ2-3; D is uncertain. CDR3 length equals 11 residues. The V end was cut by 7 bases, the J end by 7 bases, with 9 bases between. Germline CDR1 and CDR2: MDHEN and SYDVKM. CDR3 DNA: TGTGCCAGCACCGTCGGGTATACGCAGTATTTT. Translated, it gives CASTVGYTQYF.

A few counts support this clonotype. The chain links TRBV5-4 to TRBJ1-5; 7 bases agree with TRBD1. This CDR3 is 16 amino acids long. V dropped 3 bases and J dropped 5; count of bases not matched to a gene: 11. Germline-derived CDR1 and CDR2 are SGHNT and YYREEE (reference sequence). This CDR3 reads CASSWGGTVEDQPQHF. The CDR3 DNA sequence: TGTGCCAGCAGCTGGGGTGGGACAGTTGAGGATCAGCCCCAGCATTTT.

Ten or more counts support this clonotype. V and J are TRBV29-1 and TRBJ1-1, with D tentatively TRBD1 (6 bases). Trimming removed 4 bases from V and 6 bases from J, with 12 bases in between. This CDR3 is built from 12 residues. From germline, CDR1 is SQVTM and CDR2 ANQGSEA. The DNA of the CDR3 is TGCAGCGTTGTCTTCAGGGGTGCTGAAGCTTTCTTT. Amino acids: CSVVFRGAEAFF.

This clonotype was observed many times. This chain joins TRBV20-1 and TRBJ2-7; D is ambiguous. The CDR3 extends over 12 amino acids. In germline, CDR1 is DFQATT, CDR2 SNEGSKA (reference sequence). Between the trimmed V and J ends, which lost 4 bases and 7 bases, there was a span of 14 bases. CDR3 loop: CSATDPRGEQYF. The DNA of the CDR3 is TGCAGTGCTACGGACCCCCGCGGAGAGCAGTACTTC.

This clonotype showed up many times. CDR3: CASSVQGGSETQYF. As DNA, the CDR3 is TGTGCCAGCAGTGTACAGGGGGGGTCTGAGACCCAGTACTTC. V and J are TRBV2 and TRBJ2-5; a weak D match, TRBD1 (8 bases). The CDR3 has 14 residues. Deletions cut 4 bases from V and 5 bases from J, with 14 bases between. Germline V lookup: CDR1 SNHLY, CDR2 FYNNEI.

Many counts were recorded for this clonotype. V and J are TRBV9 and TRBJ2-7; no clear D gene. The germline CDR1 and CDR2 sequences are SGDLS and YYNGEE. The V and J ends lost 0 bases and 4 bases respectively, with 11 bases between them. The CDR3 is made up of 14 amino acids. This CDR3 is CASSVDGLPYEQYF. CDR3 bases: TGTGCCAGCAGCGTAGATGGGCTGCCATACGAGCAGTACTTC.

A word on this clonotype: This clone may be a read error of a much larger clone one base away. The chain has TRBV7-2 and TRBJ2-2, with TRBD2 matching 10 bases. The germline CDR1 and CDR2 sequences are SGHTA and FQGNSA. The CDR3 contains 17 residues. The CDR3 region has the DNA TGTGCCGGCAGCCCGGGAAGATTAGCGGGAGGCACCGGGGAGCTGTTTTTT. Translated, it gives CAGSPGRLAGGTGELFF.

The V and J genes are TRBV19 and TRBJ2-1; 8 nucleotides match TRBD1. Germline assignment: CDR1 LNHDA and CDR2 SQIVND (reference sequence). The CDR3 extends over 17 amino acids. V dropped 5 bases and J dropped 1; count of bases not matched to a gene: 10. CDR3 loop: CASSPRTGYNSYNEQFF. The CDR3 region has the DNA TGTGCCAGTAGTCCCCGGACAGGGTATAATTCCTACAATGAGCAGTTCTTC.

The V gene is TRBV28, the J gene TRBJ1-5, with 8 bases matching TRBD1. The CDR3 covers 16 residues. V lost 6 bases to trimming and J lost 4 bases; unmatched junction nucleotides: 11. Germline CDR1 MDHEN, CDR2 SYDVKM. CDR3 residues: CASRSGGQVANQPQHF. The CDR3 DNA reads as TGTGCCAGCAGAAGTGGGGGACAGGTTGCAAATCAGCCCCAGCATTTT.

This clonotype was seen more than once but under ten times. The chain is built from TRBV5-6 and TRBJ2-5; 15 bases match TRBD2. From germline, CDR1 is SGHDT and CDR2 YYEEEE. The ends lost 4 bases at V and 1 base at J; junction bases unmatched: 5. The CDR3 spans 17 residues. CDR3 region: CASSEGTSGRPQETQYF. The CDR3 region has the DNA TGTGCCAGCAGCGAGGGGACTAGCGGGAGGCCCCAAGAGACCCAGTACTTC.

In its sample, this clonotype was seen many times. The chain has TRBV19 and TRBJ1-1; 8 bases map to TRBD1. The CDR3 is 14 amino acids. The ends lost 9 bases at V and 1 base at J; junction bases unmatched: 7. Germline V gene data show CDR1 as LNHDA and CDR2 as SQIVND (reference sequence). CDR3 nucleotides: TGTGCCAGCAGCAAGACAGGGGCGAACACTGAAGCTTTCTTT. Residues: CASSKTGANTEAFF.

Details on this clonotype: Possible read error: a much larger clone is one base away. The rearrangement links TRBV7-9 to TRBJ2-5; D tentatively fits TRBD1 or TRBD2 (6 bases each). V dropped 5 bases and J dropped 9 bases, with 25 bases sitting between them. The CDR3 is 16 residues long. Germline lookup yields CDR1 SEHNR and CDR2 FQNEAQ (reference sequence). The CDR3: CASSPSGTPGGGSQYF. CDR3 bases: TGTGCCAGCAGCCCCTCCGGGACCCCAGGAGGGGGGTCCCAGTACTTC. The whole variable domain, filled in from reference TRBV7-9 and TRBJ2-5, reads DTGVSQNPRHKITKRGQNVTFRCDPISEHNRLYWYRQTLGQGPEFLTYFQNEAQLEKSRLLSDRFSAERPKGSFSTLEIQRTEQGDSAMYLCASSPSGTPGGGSQYFGPGTRLLVL.

This clonotype was recorded at least ten times. The CDR3 region is CAFLAGGYNEQFF. CDR3 nucleotide sequence: TGTGCCTTTTTAGCGGGGGGTTACAATGAGCAGTTCTTC. This sequence joins TRBV30 and TRBJ2-1, with TRBD2 matching 10 bases. The germline V gene has CDR1 GTSNPN and CDR2 SVGIG (reference sequence). The CDR3 consists of 13 residues. J was trimmed by 4 bases and V by 7 bases; bases with no gene match: 4. The full variable domain, completed using reference TRBV30 and TRBJ2-1, is SQTIHQWPATLVQPVGSPLSLECTVEGTSNPNLYWYRQAAGRGLQLLFYSVGIGQISSEVPQNLSASRPQDRQFILSSKKLLLSDSGFYLCAFLAGGYNEQFFGPGTRLTVL.

This clonotype was found many times. V usage is TRBV7-8 and J usage is TRBJ1-1; D is uncertain. V was clipped by 5 bases and J by 3 bases, with 13 bases between them. This CDR3 region has 14 residues. Germline V lookup: CDR1 SGHVS, CDR2 FQNEAQ. The CDR3 coding sequence is TGTGCCAGCAGCCTTATGCAGATGGACACTGAAGCTTTCTTT. Its translation: CASSLMQMDTEAFF. Full variable domain (rest looked up from reference TRBV7-8 and TRBJ1-1): GAGVSQSPRYKVAKRGQDVALRCDPISGHVSLFWYQQALGQGPEFLTYFQNEAQLDKSGLPSDRFFAERPEGSVSTLKIQRTQQEDSAVYLCASSLMQMDTEAFFGQGTRLTVV.

Remarks on this clonotype: A far larger clone is just one base off, so this is likely a read error. The chain combines TRBV11-2 with TRBJ2-5, with 7 bases that match TRBD2. The CDR3 is 17 residues long. Germline V gene sequence: CDR1 SGHAT, CDR2 FQNNGV. V trimming: 0 bases; J trimming: 11 bases; junction bases outside the gene matches: 18. CDR3 nucleotides: TGTGCCAGCAGCTTAGATGGGGAGCGGGGAGCCTACAATGAGCAGTACTTC. Its protein product is CASSLDGERGAYNEQYF. Combining the CDR3 with reference TRBV11-2 and TRBJ2-5 gives the whole variable domain EAGVAQSPRYKIIEKRQSVAFWCNPISGHATLYWYQQILGQGPKLLIQFQNNGVVDDSQLPKDRFSAERLKGVDSTLKIQPAKLEDSAVYLCASSLDGERGAYNEQYFGPGTRLLVL.

The rearrangement joins TRBV19 to TRBJ2-1; D not resolved. Looked up from germline, CDR1 is LNHDA and CDR2 is SQIVND (reference sequence). Trimming left V 3 bases short and J 10 bases short, with 22 bases between. This CDR3 region has 16 residues. CDR3 protein: CASSMELYTSGDEQFF. The CDR3 DNA follows: TGTGCCAGTAGTATGGAGCTATATACCTCGGGTGACGAGCAGTTCTTC. Full variable domain (rest looked up from reference TRBV19 and TRBJ2-1): DGGITQSPKYLFRKEGQNVTLSCEQNLNHDAMYWYRQDPGQGLRLIYYSQIVNDFQKGDIAEGYSVSREKKESFPLTVTSAQKNPTAFYLCASSMELYTSGDEQFFGPGTRLTVL.

Of note for this clonotype: A read error is possible here, since a much larger clone lies one base away. This chain uses TRBV28 with TRBJ2-1; 12 nucleotides agree with TRBD2. J gave up 8 bases and V 1 base, and 12 bases lay outside the gene matches. Germline values: CDR1 MDHEN, CDR2 SYDVKM. The CDR3 loop spans 18 amino acids. CDR3 amino acids: CASSLSRLAGVGWHEQFF. CDR3 bases: TGTGCCAGCAGTTTATCTCGACTAGCGGGAGTAGGTTGGCATGAGCAGTTCTTC.

This clonotype was observed many times. The genes are TRBV3-1 and TRBJ1-4; the D is unclear. V was shortened by 5 bases and J by 4 bases, with 14 bases between the two germline ends. The CDR3 loop spans 15 amino acids. CDR1 and CDR2 (germline): LGHDT, YNNKEL (reference sequence). This CDR3 reads CASSLDSASNEKLFF. CDR3 DNA sequence: TGTGCCAGCAGCTTGGATTCGGCGAGTAATGAAAAACTGTTTTTT.

This clonotype has a count of ten or more. The J gene is TRBJ2-7, the V gene TRBV7-2, with D perhaps TRBD1 or TRBD2 (5 bases each). CDR1 is SGHTA and CDR2 is FQGNSA in the germline V gene. V was shortened by 5 bases and J by 9 bases, with 20 bases between the two germline ends. CDR3 size: 14 residues. The CDR3 spells CASSLSGTPGRQYF. The CDR3 DNA sequence: TGTGCCAGCAGCCTTTCCGGGACCCCGGGTAGGCAGTACTTC.

The table lists this clonotype with many counts. This chain connects TRBV11-3 to TRBJ2-1; D is possibly TRBD2 (6 bases). The V gene lost 3 bases and the J gene lost 9 bases, with 15 bases spanning the gap. The CDR3 spans 14 residues. Germline V gene lookup returns CDR1 SGHNT and CDR2 YENEEA. The CDR3 sequence is CASSFSREIGEQFF. Written as DNA, the CDR3 is TGTGCCAGCAGCTTTTCCCGGGAGATTGGTGAGCAGTTCTTC.

This clonotype was seen at least ten times. This sequence joins TRBV2 and TRBJ2-1, with TRBD1 identical over 10 bases. This CDR3 is built from 14 residues. In germline, CDR1 is SNHLY, CDR2 FYNNEI. The V segment lost 4 bases and the J segment 8 bases; nucleotides outside the gene matches: 5. The CDR3 region has the DNA TGTGCCAGCAGTGGACAGGGGGCTAGGGATGAGCAGTTCTTC. Translating it yields CASSGQGARDEQFF.

As for this clonotype: A much more abundant neighbour one base away suggests this may be a read error. J is TRBJ2-5 and V is TRBV12-3 or TRBV12-4; TRBD2 aligns across 11 bases. The end of the DNA fits TRBJ2-1 better, so the J call may be wrong. This CDR3 has 15 amino acids. The CDR3 coding sequence is TGTGCCGGCTGCCCACTAGCGGGAGAACTCAATGAGCAGTTCTTC. This translates into CAGCPLAGELNEQFF.